These T cell receptor beta chains were read from a single sample in a study of blood T cell repertoires in COVID-19. Assay used: immunoSEQ multiplex PCR; TCRdb lists only in-frame clones, some missing. The sample holds tens of thousands of clones, roughly 86% seen once. The source material was peripheral blood. These receptors all come from a man aged 50-60 years with active or convalescent COVID-19. The CDR3 runs from the conserved cysteine through the conserved F or W. A D gene is named only where the DNA matches it firmly. The size entry is marked missing in some rows and otherwise reads once, few, many or a size class.

v_gene: TRBV19
abundance: .
d_gene: TRBD1
j_gene: TRBJ2-1
CDR3aa: CASSFSGTGSYNEQFF
CDR3nt: TGTGCCAGTAGTTTTTCGGGGACAGGGTCCTACAATGAGCAGTTCTTC

v_gene: TRBV27
abundance: .
d_gene: .
j_gene: TRBJ1-2
CDR3aa: CASRTNYGYTF
CDR3nt: TGTGCCAGCAGGACAAACTATGGCTACACCTTC

v_gene: TRBV6-4
abundance: .
d_gene: TRBD2
j_gene: TRBJ2-4
CDR3aa: CASSGTSGGGGKNIQYF
CDR3nt: TGTGCCAGCAGTGGGACTAGCGGGGGGGGAGGCAAAAACATTCAGTACTTC

v_gene: TRBV13
abundance: .
d_gene: .
j_gene: TRBJ1-6
CDR3aa: CASSLNRDSPLHF
CDR3nt: TGTGCCAGCAGCTTAAACAGGGACTCACCCCTCCACTTT

v_gene: TRBV13
abundance: .
d_gene: TRBD2
j_gene: TRBJ2-5
CDR3aa: CASSLRGAWETQYF
CDR3nt: TGTGCCAGCAGCTTGCGGGGGGCTTGGGAGACCCAGTACTTC

v_gene: TRBV25-1
abundance: few
d_gene: TRBD1
j_gene: TRBJ1-2
CDR3aa: CASSETGSYGYTF
CDR3nt: TGTGCCAGCAGTGAGACAGGGTCCTATGGCTACACCTTC

v_gene: TRBV28
abundance: .
d_gene: .
j_gene: TRBJ1-1
CDR3aa: CASGTMMNTEAFF
CDR3nt: TGTGCCAGCGGGACTATGATGAACACTGAAGCTTTCTTT

v_gene: TRBV5-5
abundance: .
d_gene: .
j_gene: TRBJ1-2
CDR3aa: CASSAQLQGSHGYTF
CDR3nt: TGTGCCAGCAGCGCGCAGCTACAGGGTTCCCATGGCTACACCTTC

v_gene: TRBV10-3
abundance: once
d_gene: TRBD2
j_gene: TRBJ2-3
CDR3aa: CAISEGLAGGITDTQYF
CDR3nt: TGTGCCATCAGTGAAGGGCTAGCGGGGGGTATCACAGATACGCAGTATTTT

v_gene: TRBV7-8
abundance: .
d_gene: .
j_gene: TRBJ1-5
CDR3aa: CASSLVTDTYSNQPQHF
CDR3nt: TGTGCCAGCAGCTTAGTAACCGACACTTATAGCAATCAGCCCCAGCATTTT